The sequence of this T cell receptor (beta chain) was determined in a study of blood T cell repertoires in COVID-19. Turning to the study itself: Samples taken during acute and convalescent COVID-19 were collected in the United States, Italy and Spain. Sample material is recorded as cDNA or gDNA derived from T cells, B-cell-depleted T cells, or PBMCs.

CDR1 and CDR2 from the germline V gene are LNHDA and SQIVND (reference sequence). The J segment lost 0 bases and the V segment lost 7 bases, leaving 13 bases of the junction unmatched. There are 18 residues in the CDR3. In the original workflow: Using reference gene primer amplification, nucleated cell counts were estimated. Repertoires were generated with immunoSEQ multiplex PCR, while TCRdb's copy carries only in-frame clones and drops some. That table gives V, J and clone size, and the DNA gave D and trimming. The table has 130,000 to 150,000 clones, 80% to 90% seen once. This chain joins TRBV19 and TRBJ1-5, with 9 nucleotides matching TRBD1. This TCR derives from a woman aged 55 to 70 with active COVID-19. The sample was peripheral blood. This CDR3 is CASKGLPGQGYSNQPQHF. The CDR3 region has the DNA TGTGCCAGTAAAGGGCTCCCGGGACAGGGCTATAGCAATCAGCCCCAGCATTTT.